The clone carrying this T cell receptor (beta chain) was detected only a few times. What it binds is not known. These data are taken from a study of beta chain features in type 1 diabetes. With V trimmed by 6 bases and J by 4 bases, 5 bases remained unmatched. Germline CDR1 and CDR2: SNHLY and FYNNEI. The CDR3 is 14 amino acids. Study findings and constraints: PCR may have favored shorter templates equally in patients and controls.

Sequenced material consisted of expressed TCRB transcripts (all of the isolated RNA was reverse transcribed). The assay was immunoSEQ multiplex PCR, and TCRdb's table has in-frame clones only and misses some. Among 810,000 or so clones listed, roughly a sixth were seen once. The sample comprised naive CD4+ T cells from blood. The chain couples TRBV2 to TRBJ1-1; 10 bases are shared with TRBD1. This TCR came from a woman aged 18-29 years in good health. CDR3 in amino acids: CASSRDRGSTEAFF. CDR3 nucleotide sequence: TGTGCCAGCAGCCGGGACAGGGGTTCCACTGAAGCTTTCTTT.